Following are 24 T cell receptor beta chains from one sample sequenced in a study of T cell responses to AZD1222 COVID-19 vaccine. The protocol was immunoSEQ multiplex PCR, while the TCRdb copy is restricted to in-frame clones and leaves out a portion. Of over 110,000 clones in the sample, roughly 91% were seen once. Material: peripheral blood, obtained on day 0 of AZD1222 vaccination. These TCRs come from an adult in good health.

The chain joins TRBV12-3 or TRBV12-4 to TRBJ2-2; D gene uncertain. CDR3 size: 13 residues. V shed 10 bases and J shed 2 bases, with 11 bases lying between them. CDR3 sequence (DNA): TGTGCCATTAGGGTGGACAACACCGGGGAGCTGTTTTTT. It translates to CAIRVDNTGELFF.

The V call is TRBV14, the J call TRBJ1-2; D may be TRBD1 (5 bases). The V and J ends lost 0 bases and 3 bases respectively, with 5 bases between them. The CDR3 is 13 residues long. CDR1 and CDR2 (germline): SGHDN, FVKESK. CDR3 residues: CASSQETDYGYTF. The CDR3 nucleotides read TGTGCCAGCAGCCAAGAGACAGACTATGGCTACACCTTC.

The chain employs TRBV7-6 and TRBJ1-5, with D uncertain. This CDR3 has 17 residues. V was pared by 5 bases and J by 6 bases, with 23 bases between. The germline V gene encodes CDR1 SGHVS and CDR2 FNYEAQ. CDR3 nucleotides: TGTGCCAGCAGCCCGCTTGGGGAGGCTGGGGTTAGTCAGCCCCAGCATTTT. Translating it yields CASSPLGEAGVSQPQHF.

V gene TRBV19 combines with J gene TRBJ1-5; D may be TRBD1 (6 bases). V gave up 5 bases and J gave up 0 bases, with 17 bases separating them. CDR1 is LNHDA, CDR2 SQIVND, per germline (reference sequence). This CDR3 contains 17 residues. The CDR3 sequence is CASSSTSTGYSNQPQHF. The DNA for the CDR3 is TGTGCCAGTAGTTCCACCTCGACAGGCTATAGCAATCAGCCCCAGCATTTT.

This clone occurred once. The V call is TRBV4-2, the J call TRBJ1-2; D gene unclear. The V and J ends lost 3 bases and 0 bases respectively, with 11 bases between them. CDR1 is LGHNA, CDR2 YNFKEQ, per germline. The CDR3 has 15 residues. The DNA of the CDR3 is TGTGCCAGCAGCCAGGAGGCAGCAGCTAACTATGGCTACACCTTC. Protein: CASSQEAAANYGYTF.

The chain joins TRBV11-2 to TRBJ1-5; TRBD1 matches 9 bases. Germline loops: CDR1 SGHAT, CDR2 FQNNGV. The CDR3 length is 14 residues. The ends lost 5 bases at V and 6 bases at J; junction bases unmatched: 5. The CDR3 region is CASSAGQGVQPQHF. CDR3 in DNA: TGTGCCAGCAGCGCGGGACAGGGTGTTCAGCCCCAGCATTTT.

This clone was seen only a few times. The CDR3 sequence: CASSVGEGQPQHF. In nucleotides, the CDR3 is TGTGCCAGCAGTGTAGGGGAAGGTCAGCCCCAGCATTTT. This chain links TRBV6-4 with TRBJ1-5; D might be TRBD1 (5 bases). Trimming removed 4 bases from V and 6 bases from J, with 10 bases in between. The CDR3 covers 13 residues. The V gene's germline CDR1 is MRHNA and CDR2 SNTAGT.

This chain connects TRBV5-1 to TRBJ2-2; unclear D gene. CDR1 and CDR2 (germline): SGHRS, YFSETQ. This CDR3 is built from 15 residues. Trimming removed 0 bases from V and 0 bases from J, with 6 bases in between. The CDR3 bases are TGCGCCAGCAGCTTGGACAGACCGAACACCGGGGAGCTGTTTTTT. It codes for CASSLDRPNTGELFF. Using reference TRBV5-1 and TRBJ2-2 for the parts outside the CDR3, the full variable domain is KAGVTQTPRYLIKTRGQQVTLSCSPISGHRSVSWYQQTPGQGLQFLFEYFSETQRNKGNFPGRFSGRQFSNSRSEMNVSTLELGDSALYLCASSLDRPNTGELFFGEGSRLTVL.

The chain recombines TRBV27 with TRBJ2-7; possibly TRBD1 for D (6 bases). The germline V gene encodes CDR1 MNHEY and CDR2 SMNVEV (reference sequence). Trimming removed 5 bases from V and 0 bases from J, with 11 bases in between. The CDR3 runs 14 residues. The CDR3 reads CASSRGQSSYEQYF. The CDR3 DNA reads as TGTGCCAGCAGTCGTGGACAGAGCTCCTACGAGCAGTACTTC.

The rearrangement uses TRBV12-3 or TRBV12-4 and TRBJ1-2; no clear D gene. The CDR3 runs 13 residues. With 7 bases removed from V and 4 bases from J, the gap between germline ends came to 13 bases. Here the CDR3 reads CASTYSGRYGYTF. CDR3 coding DNA: TGTGCCAGCACCTATTCCGGACGCTATGGCTACACCTTC.

The genes are TRBV10-3 and TRBJ2-2, with 8 bases aligning to TRBD2. The CDR3 contains 15 residues. Germline V gene lookup returns CDR1 ENHRY and CDR2 SYGVKD. V gave up 3 bases and J gave up 1 base; unmatched junction bases: 1. The DNA of the CDR3 is TGTGCCATCAGTGAACTAGCGGAGAACACCGGGGAGCTGTTTTTT. Translated, it gives CAISELAENTGELFF.

Turning to this clone: This is likely a read error, given that the CDR3 carries no conserved phenylalanine or tryptophan at its end. Because the CDR3's place on the DNA is in doubt, the DNA is left out and the CDR3 is given as listed by TCRdb. The rearrangement joins TRBV20-1 to TRBJ1-1. The CDR3 is 11 residues long, ends included. In germline, CDR1 is DFQATT, CDR2 SNEGSKA (reference sequence). CDR3 amino acids: CSARDSGPPGV.

This clone was detected once. This sequence joins TRBV11-2 and TRBJ1-1; the D is unclear. The germline gives CDR1 SGHAT, CDR2 FQNNGV. Trimming left V 3 bases short and J 1 base short, with 6 bases between. The CDR3 has 13 amino acids. In DNA form, the CDR3 reads TGTGCCAGCAGCTTTAGGGAGAACACTGAAGCTTTCTTT. Protein sequence: CASSFRENTEAFF.

On this clone itself: Other DNA sequences within the sample encode an identical CDR3. DNA of the CDR3: TGTGCCAGCTCCCCGGCAGCGAACACTGAAGCTTTCTTT. Translating gives CASSPAANTEAFF. The chain couples TRBV18 to TRBJ1-1; D remains unclear. Trimming shortened V by 6 bases and J by 1 base, and 9 bases separated the two germline ends. Per germline, CDR1 KGHSH and CDR2 LQKENI. This CDR3 comprises 13 residues.

The count of this clone is one. The rearrangement joins TRBV14 to TRBJ2-7, with 7 bases aligning to TRBD1. This CDR3 is 15 amino acids long. V was pared by 5 bases and J by 2 bases, with 9 bases of the junction left unmatched. Per germline, CDR1 SGHDN and CDR2 FVKESK. CDR3 amino acids: CASSEKTGRTYEQYF. In nucleotides, the CDR3 is TGTGCCAGCAGCGAGAAGACAGGGCGAACCTACGAGCAGTACTTC.

The chain employs TRBV5-4 and TRBJ2-7; 9 bases align to TRBD1. CDR1 and CDR2 (germline): SGHNT, YYREEE (reference sequence). V lost 0 bases, J lost 6 bases, and 4 bases stayed unmatched. The CDR3 is 14 amino acids. The CDR3, as DNA: TGTGCCAGCAGCTTGGGGGGACAGGGCTTCGAGCAGTACTTC. Its protein product is CASSLGGQGFEQYF.

This clone appeared once. The chain has TRBV10-3 and TRBJ2-1; 12 bases align to TRBD2. This CDR3 is 18 amino acids long. CDR1 ENHRY and CDR2 SYGVKD come from the germline V gene. V gave up 7 bases and J gave up 9 bases; unmatched junction bases: 19. Here the CDR3 reads CAIILVSPTSGRLSEQFF. The CDR3 bases are TGTGCCATCATTTTGGTGTCCCCAACTAGCGGGAGGTTGAGTGAGCAGTTCTTC.

This chain joins TRBV15 and TRBJ1-1; the D is unclear. The CDR3 is 14 amino acids. Trimming pared 0 bases from V and 7 bases from J, leaving 12 bases between. The germline V gene encodes CDR1 LNHNV and CDR2 YYDKDF (reference sequence). The CDR3 nucleotides are TGTGCCACCAGCAGAGATAAGGTGGAGCGTGAAGCTTTCTTT. Protein sequence: CATSRDKVEREAFF.

This chain links TRBV9 with TRBJ2-2; TRBD2 matches at 9 bases. The CDR3 runs 18 residues. From germline, CDR1 is SGDLS and CDR2 YYNGEE. V shed 4 bases, J shed 2 bases, and the junction held 12 bases outside the gene matches. This chain's CDR3 is CASSPEISGGPNTGELFF. The CDR3 DNA sequence: TGTGCCAGCAGCCCAGAGATTAGCGGGGGACCAAACACCGGGGAGCTGTTTTTT.

The chain employs TRBV30 and TRBJ2-2; D is unresolved. The length of the CDR3 is 15 residues. From germline, CDR1 is GTSNPN and CDR2 SVGIG (reference sequence). V lost 2 bases and J lost 1, with 11 bases in between. CDR3 region: CAWSRLGLNTGELFF. In nucleotides, the CDR3 is TGTGCCTGGAGTCGTCTTGGATTGAACACCGGGGAGCTGTTTTTT.

The V and J genes are TRBV4-1 and TRBJ1-3; tentatively, D is TRBD1 (5 bases). CDR3 length equals 15 residues. CDR1 and CDR2 (germline): MGHRA, YSYEKL. Trimming took off 1 base at V and 2 bases at J, with 9 bases between the two ends. The chain's CDR3 is CASSQGRGPGNTIYF. The CDR3 DNA sequence: TGCGCCAGCAGCCAAGGCCGGGGCCCTGGAAACACCATATATTTT.

The rearrangement uses TRBV5-6 and TRBJ2-7; D is ambiguous. Trimming cost V 0 bases and J 3 bases, with 10 bases left between them. This CDR3 is built from 14 residues. Germline V lookup: CDR1 SGHDT, CDR2 YYEEEE. The CDR3 protein is CASSLGGTNYEQYF. CDR3 sequence (DNA): TGTGCCAGCAGCTTGGGAGGAACTAACTACGAGCAGTACTTC.

This chain uses TRBV2 with TRBJ1-1, with 11 bases lining up with TRBD1. CDR1 and CDR2 from the germline V gene are SNHLY and FYNNEI. With 3 bases clipped from V and 11 bases from J, the junction kept 2 bases outside the gene matches. The CDR3 sequence is 12 residues long. Here the CDR3 reads CASSEDRGRAFF. CDR3 DNA: TGTGCCAGCAGTGAGGACAGGGGGCGGGCTTTCTTT. The full variable domain, rest sourced from reference TRBV2 and TRBJ1-1, is EPEVTQTPSHQVTQMGQEVILRCVPISNHLYFYWYRQILGQKVEFLVSFYNNEISEKSEIFDDQFSVERPDGSNFTLKIRSTKLEDSAMYFCASSEDRGRAFFGQGTRLTVV.

In DNA form, the CDR3 reads TGTGCCAGCACAATTCATGGACAAGAGGGGGCGGCGCAGTACTTC. Translating gives CASTIHGQEGAAQYF. This chain uses TRBV6-5 with TRBJ2-7; 7 nucleotides match TRBD1. V dropped 7 bases and J dropped 9; count of bases not matched to a gene: 18. CDR3 length equals 15 residues. Germline values: CDR1 MNHEY, CDR2 SVGAGI.